These T cell receptor beta chains were read from a single sample in a study of T cell repertoires in cytomegalovirus infection. TCRdb called the reads again in MiXCR, with one record for every CDR3 protein. The sample lists 200,000 to 300,000 distinct CDR3 sequences, approximately 13% occurring once. The sequenced material came from PBMCs. The receptors shown here come from a human donor in good health (CMV status not recorded). Some clones in this sample may be carry-over from other donors' samples. Both conserved end residues are part of each CDR3. Fields, in order: J gene, clone size, V gene, CDR3 length, D gene, CDR3 DNA, CDR3 protein. The D gene is left open where the match is weak. Some rows mark clone size as missing; the rest say once, few, many or name a class of expanded clone.

j_gene: TRBJ2-3
abundance: NA
v_gene: TRBV20-1
len: 19
d_gene: TRBD2
CDR3nt: TGCAGTGCTACCTTTCCGCAGGGGACTAGCGGGGGGGCCGGAGATACGCAGTATTTT
CDR3aa: CSATFPQGTSGGAGDTQYF

j_gene: TRBJ2-5
abundance: few
v_gene: TRBV28
len: 15
d_gene: TRBD2
CDR3nt: TGTGCCAGCAGTTCCGGAGCGGGAGTATTGGGGACCCAGTACTTC
CDR3aa: CASSSGAGVLGTQYF

j_gene: TRBJ1-1
abundance: many
v_gene: TRBV7-2
len: 14
d_gene: NA
CDR3nt: TGTGCCAGCAGCTTAGATCGAGGGGTGAATGAAGCTTTCTTT
CDR3aa: CASSLDRGVNEAFF

j_gene: TRBJ2-6
abundance: many
v_gene: TRBV19
len: 16
d_gene: NA
CDR3nt: TGTGCCAGTAGTCCGACATCTAGCTCTGGGGCCAACGTCCTGACTTTC
CDR3aa: CASSPTSSSGANVLTF

j_gene: TRBJ2-1
abundance: many
v_gene: TRBV28
len: 12
d_gene: NA
CDR3nt: TGTGCCAGCAGGTCTAGCGCAAATGAGCAGTTCTTC
CDR3aa: CASRSSANEQFF

j_gene: TRBJ2-7
abundance: few
v_gene: TRBV18
len: 15
d_gene: TRBD1
CDR3nt: TGTGCCAGCTCACCATCAGGGGGCATTGCCTACGAGCAGTACTTC
CDR3aa: CASSPSGGIAYEQYF

j_gene: TRBJ2-5
abundance: many
v_gene: TRBV7-3
len: 14
d_gene: NA
CDR3nt: TGTGCCAGCAGCTTCTCCGGGACCCAAGAGACCCAGTACTTC
CDR3aa: CASSFSGTQETQYF

j_gene: TRBJ1-4
abundance: many
v_gene: TRBV7-8
len: 15
d_gene: NA
CDR3nt: TGTGCCAGCAGCTTAGCGCGCGGGGCCAATGAAAAACTGTTTTTT
CDR3aa: CASSLARGANEKLFF

j_gene: TRBJ2-3
abundance: many
v_gene: TRBV7-2
len: 17
d_gene: NA
CDR3nt: TGTGCCAGCAGCTTGACGAGGGCCCGGTGGAACCCAGATACGCAGTATTTT
CDR3aa: CASSLTRARWNPDTQYF

j_gene: TRBJ2-2
abundance: NA
v_gene: TRBV7-3
len: 15
d_gene: NA
CDR3nt: TGTGCCAGCAGCTTACAGGGCTCCACCACCGGGGAGCTGTTTTTT
CDR3aa: CASSLQGSTTGELFF

j_gene: TRBJ2-2
abundance: few
v_gene: TRBV5-1
len: 15
d_gene: NA
CDR3nt: TGCGCCAGCAGCTCGAGGACGGCGAACACCGGGGAGCTGTTTTTT
CDR3aa: CASSSRTANTGELFF

j_gene: TRBJ2-5
abundance: many
v_gene: TRBV19
len: 15
d_gene: TRBD2
CDR3nt: TGTGCCAGTAGTCGTTTAGCGGGAGGCGATGAGACCCAGTACTTC
CDR3aa: CASSRLAGGDETQYF

j_gene: TRBJ1-3
abundance: many
v_gene: TRBV6-1
len: 14
d_gene: NA
CDR3nt: TGTGCCACCGGGGACGGGGGAACTGGAAACACCATATATTTT
CDR3aa: CATGDGGTGNTIYF

j_gene: TRBJ2-7
abundance: many
v_gene: TRBV7-8
len: 15
d_gene: TRBD1
CDR3nt: TGTGCCAGCAGCCTAAGGGACAGGTACTCCTACGAGCAGTACTTC
CDR3aa: CASSLRDRYSYEQYF

j_gene: TRBJ2-2
abundance: few
v_gene: TRBV19
len: 15
d_gene: NA
CDR3nt: TGTGCCAGTAGTACATCTGACGCAGCCACCGGGGAGCTGTTTTTT
CDR3aa: CASSTSDAATGELFF

j_gene: TRBJ2-1
abundance: NA
v_gene: TRBV28
len: 13
d_gene: NA
CDR3nt: TGTGCCAGCAGCCCAATGGGGGGAAATGAGCAGTTCTTC
CDR3aa: CASSPMGGNEQFF

j_gene: TRBJ2-3
abundance: many
v_gene: TRBV7-2
len: 14
d_gene: NA
CDR3nt: TGTGCCAGCAGCTTAGATCGTACAGGGGATACGCAGTATTTT
CDR3aa: CASSLDRTGDTQYF

j_gene: TRBJ1-6
abundance: few
v_gene: TRBV25-1
len: 13
d_gene: NA
CDR3nt: TGTGCCAGCACCCGGGACCTTAATTCACCCCTCCACTTT
CDR3aa: CASTRDLNSPLHF

j_gene: TRBJ2-3
abundance: NA
v_gene: TRBV4-3
len: 17
d_gene: TRBD1
CDR3nt: TGCGCCAGCAGCCAAAGCGGGTTAGGACAGGGGGCAGGTACGCAGTATTTT
CDR3aa: CASSQSGLGQGAGTQYF

j_gene: TRBJ2-7
abundance: many
v_gene: TRBV5-6
len: 12
d_gene: TRBD1
CDR3nt: TGTGCCAGCAGCCCGGGACAGACCGAGCAGTACTTC
CDR3aa: CASSPGQTEQYF

j_gene: TRBJ2-3
abundance: many
v_gene: TRBV7-2
len: 14
d_gene: NA
CDR3nt: TGTGCCAGCACCCTAACGTCAGAGAGGGATACGCAGTATTTT
CDR3aa: CASTLTSERDTQYF

j_gene: TRBJ1-2
abundance: many
v_gene: TRBV7-2
len: 14
d_gene: NA
CDR3nt: TGTGCCAGCAGCTTAGATTATGGGGTATATGGCTACACCTTC
CDR3aa: CASSLDYGVYGYTF

j_gene: TRBJ1-5
abundance: many
v_gene: TRBV7-8
len: 15
d_gene: NA
CDR3nt: TGTGCCAGCAGCTTAGTTCAAACAAGCAATCAGCCCCAGCATTTT
CDR3aa: CASSLVQTSNQPQHF

j_gene: TRBJ2-7
abundance: many
v_gene: TRBV20-1
len: 11
d_gene: NA
CDR3nt: TGCAGTGCTCTCGTCCCGGGCGAGCAGTACTTC
CDR3aa: CSALVPGEQYF

j_gene: TRBJ1-2
abundance: NA
v_gene: TRBV4-3
len: 15
d_gene: NA
CDR3nt: TGCGCCAGCAGCCAAGATCGGGGCTTACCGGGTGGCTACACCTTC
CDR3aa: CASSQDRGLPGGYTF

j_gene: TRBJ2-2
abundance: NA
v_gene: TRBV29-1
len: 15
d_gene: NA
CDR3nt: TGCAGCGTTGAAGATCAATCGGGGGCCCCCGGGGAGCTGTTTTTT
CDR3aa: CSVEDQSGAPGELFF

j_gene: TRBJ2-1
abundance: few
v_gene: TRBV19
len: 12
d_gene: TRBD2
CDR3nt: TGTGCCAGTAGTACACTAGCGGGTGAGCAGTTCTTC
CDR3aa: CASSTLAGEQFF

j_gene: TRBJ1-1
abundance: NA
v_gene: TRBV20-1
len: 14
d_gene: NA
CDR3nt: TGCAGTGCTAACCGGGTCCAGATGAACACTGAAGCTTTCTTT
CDR3aa: CSANRVQMNTEAFF

j_gene: TRBJ2-7
abundance: NA
v_gene: TRBV19
len: 15
d_gene: TRBD1
CDR3nt: TGTGCCAGTAGTAACCAGGACAGGGCCCCCAACGGGCAGTACTTC
CDR3aa: CASSNQDRAPNGQYF

j_gene: TRBJ2-1
abundance: many
v_gene: TRBV7-2
len: 14
d_gene: NA
CDR3nt: TGTGCCAGCAGCTTGTTTCGGGGCCGCAATGAGCAGTTCTTC
CDR3aa: CASSLFRGRNEQFF

j_gene: TRBJ2-2
abundance: NA
v_gene: TRBV2
len: 12
d_gene: NA
CDR3nt: TGTGCCAGCAGTATCCGAGCCGGGGAGCTGTTTTTT
CDR3aa: CASSIRAGELFF

j_gene: TRBJ2-3
abundance: few
v_gene: TRBV12-3/TRBV12-4
len: 11
d_gene: NA
CDR3nt: TGTGCCAGCGCTCAGGAAGATACGCAGTATTTT
CDR3aa: CASAQEDTQYF

j_gene: TRBJ2-3
abundance: many
v_gene: TRBV28
len: 14
d_gene: TRBD2
CDR3nt: TGTGCCAGCAGTTTAGCGGGAGACGCAGATACGCAGTATTTT
CDR3aa: CASSLAGDADTQYF

j_gene: TRBJ2-7
abundance: many
v_gene: TRBV7-2
len: 13
d_gene: NA
CDR3nt: TGTGCCAGCAGCATATCGGGGTCCCAGGAGCAGTACTTC
CDR3aa: CASSISGSQEQYF

j_gene: TRBJ2-3
abundance: NA
v_gene: TRBV15
len: 14
d_gene: TRBD1
CDR3nt: TGTGCCACCACAGGGACAGAGAGCACAGATACGCAGTATTTT
CDR3aa: CATTGTESTDTQYF

j_gene: TRBJ1-1
abundance: few
v_gene: TRBV20-1
len: 14
d_gene: TRBD1
CDR3nt: TGCAGTGCTAGTCCGGGACAGGGACGTATTGAAGCTTTCTTT
CDR3aa: CSASPGQGRIEAFF

j_gene: TRBJ2-7
abundance: many
v_gene: TRBV7-2
len: 17
d_gene: TRBD1
CDR3nt: TGTGCCAGCAGCTCGACTGCCGGGACAGGGAGCTCCTACGAGCAGTACTTC
CDR3aa: CASSSTAGTGSSYEQYF

j_gene: TRBJ1-5
abundance: few
v_gene: TRBV18
len: 13
d_gene: NA
CDR3nt: TGTGCCAGCTCACCCAAGGAGATGCAGCCCCAGCATTTT
CDR3aa: CASSPKEMQPQHF

j_gene: TRBJ1-5
abundance: few
v_gene: TRBV6-2/TRBV6-3
len: 15
d_gene: NA
CDR3nt: TGTGCCAGCAGCGCCCTCGGGACAACAAGGGAACCCCAGCATTTT
CDR3aa: CASSALGTTREPQHF

j_gene: TRBJ2-2
abundance: NA
v_gene: TRBV29-1
len: 14
d_gene: TRBD1
CDR3nt: TGCAGCACGAAGAGAGGGGGCGACACCGGGGAGCTGTTTTTT
CDR3aa: CSTKRGGDTGELFF

j_gene: TRBJ2-7
abundance: many
v_gene: TRBV7-2
len: 15
d_gene: NA
CDR3nt: TGTGCCAGCAGCCCCATGGCCGGGGGCCTCGACGAGCAGTACTTC
CDR3aa: CASSPMAGGLDEQYF

j_gene: TRBJ2-2
abundance: few
v_gene: TRBV28
len: 14
d_gene: NA
CDR3nt: TGTGCCAGCAGTTCCCTTAGACAGACCGGGGAGCTGTTTTTT
CDR3aa: CASSSLRQTGELFF

j_gene: TRBJ2-1
abundance: NA
v_gene: TRBV7-9
len: 15
d_gene: TRBD2
CDR3nt: TGTGCCAGCAGCCTGAGCGGGAGGATCTACAATGAGCAGTTCTTC
CDR3aa: CASSLSGRIYNEQFF

j_gene: TRBJ1-1
abundance: many
v_gene: TRBV4-1
len: 17
d_gene: TRBD1
CDR3nt: TGCGCCAGCAGCCAAGATTACCCGACAGGGCTGAACACTGAAGCTTTCTTT
CDR3aa: CASSQDYPTGLNTEAFF

j_gene: TRBJ1-4
abundance: many
v_gene: TRBV7-9
len: 14
d_gene: NA
CDR3nt: TGTGCCAGCAGCCATTATGACAGCCGAGGGGAACTGTTTTTT
CDR3aa: CASSHYDSRGELFF

j_gene: TRBJ2-3
abundance: NA
v_gene: TRBV19
len: 14
d_gene: TRBD1
CDR3nt: TGTGCCAGTAGCAGCGACAGGGGTGTGGATACGCAGTATTTT
CDR3aa: CASSSDRGVDTQYF

j_gene: TRBJ2-1
abundance: many
v_gene: TRBV19
len: 16
d_gene: TRBD1
CDR3nt: TGTGCCAGTAGTATGCAAGGACAGGGAATATACAATGAGCAGTTCTTC
CDR3aa: CASSMQGQGIYNEQFF

j_gene: TRBJ1-1
abundance: many
v_gene: TRBV11-3
len: 17
d_gene: TRBD1
CDR3nt: TGTGCCAGCAGCTTAGACTTAACAGGGGGCGCGGGCACTGAAGCTTTCTTT
CDR3aa: CASSLDLTGGAGTEAFF

j_gene: TRBJ2-1
abundance: many
v_gene: TRBV7-2
len: 16
d_gene: TRBD2
CDR3nt: TGTGCCAGCAGCTTAAGCGGCGGGAGGGCCCTCGGGGAGCAGTTCTTC
CDR3aa: CASSLSGGRALGEQFF

j_gene: TRBJ1-1
abundance: many
v_gene: TRBV28
len: 15
d_gene: TRBD1
CDR3nt: TGTGCCAGCAGTTCCCTGACCGCAGGGGGGATATTTGCTTTCTTT
CDR3aa: CASSSLTAGGIFAFF

j_gene: TRBJ2-2
abundance: many
v_gene: TRBV20-1
len: 15
d_gene: NA
CDR3nt: TGCAGTGCTCCTTGGGGGGAGAGGAACACCGGGGAGCTGTTTTTT
CDR3aa: CSAPWGERNTGELFF

j_gene: TRBJ2-3
abundance: many
v_gene: TRBV19
len: 13
d_gene: TRBD1
CDR3nt: TGTGCCACCCGGGACAGGGGTCTAGATACGCAGTATTTT
CDR3aa: CATRDRGLDTQYF

j_gene: TRBJ2-7
abundance: many
v_gene: TRBV20-1
len: 14
d_gene: NA
CDR3nt: TGCAGTGCTATAGACGGCGGGGAACCCTACGAGCAGTACTTC
CDR3aa: CSAIDGGEPYEQYF

j_gene: TRBJ2-7
abundance: many
v_gene: TRBV7-2
len: 14
d_gene: NA
CDR3nt: TGTGCCAGCAGCCTTGCTGCGAGTCTCGTCGAGCAGTACTTC
CDR3aa: CASSLAASLVEQYF